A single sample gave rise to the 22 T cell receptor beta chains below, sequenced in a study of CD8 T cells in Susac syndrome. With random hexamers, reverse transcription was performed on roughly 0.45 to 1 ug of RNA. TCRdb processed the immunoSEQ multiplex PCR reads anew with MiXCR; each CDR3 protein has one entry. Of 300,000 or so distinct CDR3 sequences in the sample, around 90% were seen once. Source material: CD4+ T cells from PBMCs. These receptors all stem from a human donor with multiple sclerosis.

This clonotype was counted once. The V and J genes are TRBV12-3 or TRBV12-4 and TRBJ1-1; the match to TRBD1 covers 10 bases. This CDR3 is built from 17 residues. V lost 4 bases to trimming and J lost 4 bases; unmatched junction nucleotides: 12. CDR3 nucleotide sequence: TGTGCCAGCAGTTCTCGACAGGGGGCTTTTCTGGTCACTGAAGCTTTCTTT. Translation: CASSSRQGAFLVTEAFF.

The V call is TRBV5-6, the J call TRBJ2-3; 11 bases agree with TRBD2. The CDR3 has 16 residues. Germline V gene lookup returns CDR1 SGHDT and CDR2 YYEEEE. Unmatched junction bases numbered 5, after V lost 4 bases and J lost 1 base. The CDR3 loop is CASSVLAGGRTDTQYF. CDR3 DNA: TGTGCCAGCAGCGTCCTAGCGGGGGGCCGCACAGATACGCAGTATTTT.

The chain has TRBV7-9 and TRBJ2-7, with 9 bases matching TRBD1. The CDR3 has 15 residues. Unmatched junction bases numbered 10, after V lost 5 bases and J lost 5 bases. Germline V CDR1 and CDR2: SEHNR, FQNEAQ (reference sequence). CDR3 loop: CASSPGTGKFHEQYF. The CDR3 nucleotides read TGTGCCAGCAGCCCCGGGACAGGGAAGTTCCACGAGCAGTACTTC.

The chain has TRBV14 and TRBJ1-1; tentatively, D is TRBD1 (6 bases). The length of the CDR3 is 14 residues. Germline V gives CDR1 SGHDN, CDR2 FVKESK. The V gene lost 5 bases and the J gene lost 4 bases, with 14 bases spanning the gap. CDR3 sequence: CASSRQVGGTEAFF. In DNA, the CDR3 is TGTGCCAGCAGCAGACAGGTCGGGGGCACTGAAGCTTTCTTT. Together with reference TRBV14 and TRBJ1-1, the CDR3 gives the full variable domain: EAGVTQFPSHSVIEKGQTVTLRCDPISGHDNLYWYRRVMGKEIKFLLHFVKESKQDESGMPNNRFLAERTGGTYSTLKVQPAELEDSGVYFCASSRQVGGTEAFFGQGTRLTVV.

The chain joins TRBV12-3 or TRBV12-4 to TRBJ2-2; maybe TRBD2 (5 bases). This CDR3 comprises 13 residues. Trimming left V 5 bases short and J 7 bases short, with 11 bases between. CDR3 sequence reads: CASSLRGGGELFF. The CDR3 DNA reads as TGTGCCAGCAGTCTCCGAGGAGGCGGGGAGCTGTTTTTT.

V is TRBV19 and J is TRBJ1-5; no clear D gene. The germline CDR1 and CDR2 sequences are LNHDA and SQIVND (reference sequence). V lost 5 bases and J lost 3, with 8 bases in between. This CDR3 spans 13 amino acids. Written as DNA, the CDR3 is TGTGCCAGTAGTGTCAACTACAATCAGCCCCAGCATTTT. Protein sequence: CASSVNYNQPQHF.

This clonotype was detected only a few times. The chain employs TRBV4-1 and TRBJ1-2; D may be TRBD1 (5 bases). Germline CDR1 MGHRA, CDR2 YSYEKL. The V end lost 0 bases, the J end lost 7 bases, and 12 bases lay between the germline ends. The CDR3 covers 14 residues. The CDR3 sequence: CASSQDPQGGGYTF. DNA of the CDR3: TGCGCCAGCAGCCAAGATCCCCAGGGTGGTGGCTACACCTTC.

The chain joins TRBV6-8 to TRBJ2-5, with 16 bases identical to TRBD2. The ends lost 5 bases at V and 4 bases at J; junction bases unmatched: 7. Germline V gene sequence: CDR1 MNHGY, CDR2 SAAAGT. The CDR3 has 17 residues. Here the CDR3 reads CASSDGTSGRDGETQYF. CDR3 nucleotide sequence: TGTGCCAGCAGTGACGGGACTAGCGGGAGGGATGGAGAGACCCAGTACTTC.

The CDR3 DNA follows: TGCAGTGCTAGGCAGGGGGCGTCTGGCTACACCTTC. It specifies CSARQGASGYTF. The rearrangement links TRBV20-1 to TRBJ1-2, with 8 positions matching TRBD1. CDR1 is DFQATT, CDR2 SNEGSKA, per germline (reference sequence). The CDR3 runs to 12 residues. The trim removed 3 bases at V and 7 bases at J, leaving 4 bases unmatched.

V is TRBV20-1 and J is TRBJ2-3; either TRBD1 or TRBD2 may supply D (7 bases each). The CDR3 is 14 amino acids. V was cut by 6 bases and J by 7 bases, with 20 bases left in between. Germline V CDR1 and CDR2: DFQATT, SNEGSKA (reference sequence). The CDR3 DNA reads TGCAGTGCCGAACTTTCAGGGGGAGGGAATACGCAGTATTTT. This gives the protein CSAELSGGGNTQYF.

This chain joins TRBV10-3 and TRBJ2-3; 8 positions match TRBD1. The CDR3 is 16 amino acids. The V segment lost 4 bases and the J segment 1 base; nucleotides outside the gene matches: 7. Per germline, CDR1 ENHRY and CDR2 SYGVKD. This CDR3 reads CAISARDRQGTDTQYF. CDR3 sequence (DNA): TGTGCCATCAGTGCTCGGGACAGGCAAGGCACAGATACGCAGTATTTT.

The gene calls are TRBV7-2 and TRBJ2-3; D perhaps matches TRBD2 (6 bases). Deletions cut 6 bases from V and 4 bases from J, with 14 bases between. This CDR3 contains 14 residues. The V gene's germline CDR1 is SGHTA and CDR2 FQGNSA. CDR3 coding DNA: TGTGCCAGCAGTTATTCTGGAGGGTCAGATACGCAGTATTTT. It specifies CASSYSGGSDTQYF.

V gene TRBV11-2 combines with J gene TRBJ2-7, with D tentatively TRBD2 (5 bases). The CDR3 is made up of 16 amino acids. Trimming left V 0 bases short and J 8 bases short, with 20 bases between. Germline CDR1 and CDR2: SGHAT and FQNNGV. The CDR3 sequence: CASSLDRLYDAGKQYF. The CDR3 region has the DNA TGTGCCAGCAGCTTAGATCGTTTGTACGATGCGGGCAAGCAGTACTTC.

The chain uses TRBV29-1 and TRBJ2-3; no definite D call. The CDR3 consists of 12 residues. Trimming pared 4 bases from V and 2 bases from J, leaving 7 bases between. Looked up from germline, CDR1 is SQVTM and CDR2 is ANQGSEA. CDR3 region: CSVGTTTDTQYF. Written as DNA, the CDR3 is TGCAGCGTTGGGACCACCACAGATACGCAGTATTTT.

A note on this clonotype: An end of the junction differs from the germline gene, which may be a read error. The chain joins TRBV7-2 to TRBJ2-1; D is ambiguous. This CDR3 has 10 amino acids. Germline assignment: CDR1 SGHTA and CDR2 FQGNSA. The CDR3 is CASSLEPSSF. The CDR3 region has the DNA TGTGCCAGCAGCTTAGAACCTTCGAGCTTC.

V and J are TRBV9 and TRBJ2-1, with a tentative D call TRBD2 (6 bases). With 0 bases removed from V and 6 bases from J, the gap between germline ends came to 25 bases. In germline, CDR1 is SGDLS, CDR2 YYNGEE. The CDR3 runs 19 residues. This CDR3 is CASSVGVAREVGVRNEQFF. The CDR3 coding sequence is TGTGCCAGCAGCGTAGGGGTAGCGCGGGAAGTCGGGGTTCGCAATGAGCAGTTCTTC.

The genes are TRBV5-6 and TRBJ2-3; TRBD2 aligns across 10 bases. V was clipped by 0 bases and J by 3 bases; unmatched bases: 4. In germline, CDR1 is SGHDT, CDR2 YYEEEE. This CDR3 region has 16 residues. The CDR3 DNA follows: TGTGCCAGCAGCTTGGTGGCTAGCGGGAGAACAGATACGCAGTATTTT. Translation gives CASSLVASGRTDTQYF. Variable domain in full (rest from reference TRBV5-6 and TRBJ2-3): DAGVTQSPTHLIKTRGQQVTLRCSPKSGHDTVSWYQQALGQGPQFIFQYYEEEERQRGNFPDRFSGHQFPNYSSELNVNALLLGDSALYLCASSLVASGRTDTQYFGPGTRLTVL.

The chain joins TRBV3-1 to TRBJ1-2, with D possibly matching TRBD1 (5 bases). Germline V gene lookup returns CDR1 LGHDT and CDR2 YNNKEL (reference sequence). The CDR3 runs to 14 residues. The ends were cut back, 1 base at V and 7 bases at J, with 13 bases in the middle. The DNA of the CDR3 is TGTGCCAGCAGCCAAGGGCCAGGGTACGTTGGCTACACCTTC. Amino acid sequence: CASSQGPGYVGYTF.

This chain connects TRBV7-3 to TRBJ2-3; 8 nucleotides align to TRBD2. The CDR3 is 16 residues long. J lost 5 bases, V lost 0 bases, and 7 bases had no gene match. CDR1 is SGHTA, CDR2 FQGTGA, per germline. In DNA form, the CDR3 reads TGTGCCAGCAGCTTAACTCGGACTAGCACAGTAGATACGCAGTATTTT. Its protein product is CASSLTRTSTVDTQYF.

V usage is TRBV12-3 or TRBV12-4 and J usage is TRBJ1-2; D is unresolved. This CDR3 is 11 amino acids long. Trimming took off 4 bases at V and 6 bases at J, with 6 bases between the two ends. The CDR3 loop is CASSYGDGYTF. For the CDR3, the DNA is TGTGCCAGCAGTTACGGGGATGGCTACACCTTC.

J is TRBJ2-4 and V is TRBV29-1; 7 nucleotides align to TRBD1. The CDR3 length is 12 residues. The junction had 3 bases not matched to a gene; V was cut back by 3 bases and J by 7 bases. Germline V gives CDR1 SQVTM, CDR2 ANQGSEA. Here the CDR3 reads CSVDDRANIQYF. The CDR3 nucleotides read TGCAGCGTTGATGACAGGGCGAACATTCAGTACTTC. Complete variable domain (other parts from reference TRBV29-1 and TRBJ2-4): SAVISQKPSRDICQRGTSLTIQCQVDSQVTMMFWYRQQPGQSLTLIATANQGSEATYESGFVIDKFPISRPNLTFSTLTVSNMSPEDSSIYLCSVDDRANIQYFGAGTRLSVL.

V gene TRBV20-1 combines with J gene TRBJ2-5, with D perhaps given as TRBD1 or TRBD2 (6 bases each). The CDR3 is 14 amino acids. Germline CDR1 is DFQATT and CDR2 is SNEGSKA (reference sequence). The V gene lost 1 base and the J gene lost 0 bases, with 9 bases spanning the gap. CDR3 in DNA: TGCAGTGCTAGAGGGGGGGCAGACCAAGAGACCCAGTACTTC. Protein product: CSARGGADQETQYF.